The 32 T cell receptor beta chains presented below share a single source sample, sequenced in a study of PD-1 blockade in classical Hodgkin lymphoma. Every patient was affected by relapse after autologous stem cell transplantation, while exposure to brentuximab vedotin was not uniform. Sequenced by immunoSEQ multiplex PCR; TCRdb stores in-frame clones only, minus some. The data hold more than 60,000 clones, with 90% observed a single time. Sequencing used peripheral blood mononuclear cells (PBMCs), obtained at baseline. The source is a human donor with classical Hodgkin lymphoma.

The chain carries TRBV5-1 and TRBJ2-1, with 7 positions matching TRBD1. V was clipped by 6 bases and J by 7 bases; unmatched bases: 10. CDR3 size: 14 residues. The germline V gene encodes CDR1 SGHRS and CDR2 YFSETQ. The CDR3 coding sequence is TGCGCCAGCACCCTGGACAGGAACGGGAATGAGCAGTTCTTC. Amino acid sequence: CASTLDRNGNEQFF.

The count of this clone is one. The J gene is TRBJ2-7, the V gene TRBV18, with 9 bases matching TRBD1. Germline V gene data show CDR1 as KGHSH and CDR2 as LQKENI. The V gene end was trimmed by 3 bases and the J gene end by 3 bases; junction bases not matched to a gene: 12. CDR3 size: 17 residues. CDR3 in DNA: TGTGCCAGCTCACCTAAACCACCGGGACAGGGAGTCTACGAGCAGTACTTC. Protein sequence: CASSPKPPGQGVYEQYF.

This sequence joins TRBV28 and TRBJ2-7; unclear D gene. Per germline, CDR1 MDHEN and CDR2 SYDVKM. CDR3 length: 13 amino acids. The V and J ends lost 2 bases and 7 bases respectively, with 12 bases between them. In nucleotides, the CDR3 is TGTGCCAGCAGTTTAGGCCGCACTATGGAGCAGTACTTC. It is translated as CASSLGRTMEQYF.

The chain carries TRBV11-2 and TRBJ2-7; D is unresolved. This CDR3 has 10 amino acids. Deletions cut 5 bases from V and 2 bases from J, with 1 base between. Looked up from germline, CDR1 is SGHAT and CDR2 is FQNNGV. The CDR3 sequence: CASSAYEQYF. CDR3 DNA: TGTGCCAGCAGCGCCTACGAGCAGTACTTC.

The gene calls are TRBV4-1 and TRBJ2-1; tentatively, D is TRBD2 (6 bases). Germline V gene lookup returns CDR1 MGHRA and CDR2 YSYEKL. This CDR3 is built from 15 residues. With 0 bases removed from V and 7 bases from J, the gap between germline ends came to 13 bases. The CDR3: CASSQDSGAGNEQFF. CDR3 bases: TGCGCCAGCAGCCAAGATTCGGGAGCTGGGAATGAGCAGTTCTTC.

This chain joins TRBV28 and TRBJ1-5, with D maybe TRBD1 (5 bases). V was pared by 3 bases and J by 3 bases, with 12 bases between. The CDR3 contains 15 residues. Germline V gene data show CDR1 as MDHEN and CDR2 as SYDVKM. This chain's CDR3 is CASSLTVAINQPQHF. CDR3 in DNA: TGTGCCAGCAGTTTGACAGTCGCCATCAATCAGCCCCAGCATTTT.

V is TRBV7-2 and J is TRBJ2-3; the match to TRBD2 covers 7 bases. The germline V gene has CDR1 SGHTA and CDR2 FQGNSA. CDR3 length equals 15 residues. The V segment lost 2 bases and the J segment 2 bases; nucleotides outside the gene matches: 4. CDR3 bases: TGTGCCAGCAGCTTATATGCGGGAGTCACAGATACGCAGTATTTT. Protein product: CASSLYAGVTDTQYF.

CDR3 region: CASSLASSGIKSSYEQYF. Written as DNA, the CDR3 is TGTGCCAGCAGCTTAGCTTCTAGCGGGATTAAGAGCTCCTACGAGCAGTACTTC. The chain carries TRBV7-8 and TRBJ2-7; 9 bases map to TRBD2. Germline CDR1 SGHVS, CDR2 FQNEAQ. The length of the CDR3 is 18 residues. After removal of 0 bases from V and 0 bases from J, the junction contained 9 bases not matched to a gene.

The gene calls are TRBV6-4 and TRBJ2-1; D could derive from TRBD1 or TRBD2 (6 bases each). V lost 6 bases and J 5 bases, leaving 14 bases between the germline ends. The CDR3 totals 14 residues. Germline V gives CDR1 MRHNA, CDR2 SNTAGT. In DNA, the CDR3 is TGTGCCAGCAGCGCGGGACATACAAACAATGAGCAGTTCTTC. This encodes CASSAGHTNNEQFF.

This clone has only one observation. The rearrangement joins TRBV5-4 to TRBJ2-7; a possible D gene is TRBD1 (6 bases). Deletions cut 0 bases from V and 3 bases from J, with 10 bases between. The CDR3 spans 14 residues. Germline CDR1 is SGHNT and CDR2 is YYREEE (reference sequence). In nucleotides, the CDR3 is TGTGCCAGCAGCTTGGTGGACAGACACTACGAGCAGTACTTC. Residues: CASSLVDRHYEQYF.

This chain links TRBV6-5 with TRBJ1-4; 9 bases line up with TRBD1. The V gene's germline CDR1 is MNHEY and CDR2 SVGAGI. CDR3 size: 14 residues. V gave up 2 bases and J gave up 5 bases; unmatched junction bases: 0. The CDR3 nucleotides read TGTGCCAGCAGTTACGGACAGGGGAATGAAAAACTGTTTTTT. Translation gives CASSYGQGNEKLFF.

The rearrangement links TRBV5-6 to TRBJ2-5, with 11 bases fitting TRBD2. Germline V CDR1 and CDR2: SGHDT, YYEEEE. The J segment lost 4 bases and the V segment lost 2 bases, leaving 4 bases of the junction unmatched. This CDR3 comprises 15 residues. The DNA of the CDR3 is TGTGCCAGCAGCTTCCTAGCGGGGGGTGGAGAGACCCAGTACTTC. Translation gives CASSFLAGGGETQYF.

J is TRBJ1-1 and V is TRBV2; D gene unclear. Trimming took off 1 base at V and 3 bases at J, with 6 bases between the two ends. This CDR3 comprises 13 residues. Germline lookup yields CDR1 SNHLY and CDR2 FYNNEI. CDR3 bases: TGTGCCAGCAGTGAAGAAGTGTACACTGAAGCTTTCTTT. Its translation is CASSEEVYTEAFF.

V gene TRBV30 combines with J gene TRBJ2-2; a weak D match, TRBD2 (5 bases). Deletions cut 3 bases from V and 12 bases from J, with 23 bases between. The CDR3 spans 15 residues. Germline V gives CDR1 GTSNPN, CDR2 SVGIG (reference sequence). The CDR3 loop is CAWSVVGSSSLQLFF. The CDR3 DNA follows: TGTGCCTGGAGCGTCGTAGGGAGTTCTTCTCTTCAGCTGTTTTTT.

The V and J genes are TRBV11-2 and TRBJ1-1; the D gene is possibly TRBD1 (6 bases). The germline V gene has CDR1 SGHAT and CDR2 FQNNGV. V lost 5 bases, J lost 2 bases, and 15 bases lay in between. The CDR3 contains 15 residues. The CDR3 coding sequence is TGTGCCAGCAGCCTGATACAGGGTTTAAACACTGAAGCTTTCTTT. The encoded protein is CASSLIQGLNTEAFF.

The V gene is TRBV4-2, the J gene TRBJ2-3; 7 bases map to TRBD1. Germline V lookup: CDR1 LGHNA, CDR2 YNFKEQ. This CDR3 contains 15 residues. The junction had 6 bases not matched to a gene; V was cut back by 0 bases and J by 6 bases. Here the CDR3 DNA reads TGTGCCAGCAGCCAAGAAGCGACAGGGTTGGATACGCAGTATTTT. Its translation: CASSQEATGLDTQYF.

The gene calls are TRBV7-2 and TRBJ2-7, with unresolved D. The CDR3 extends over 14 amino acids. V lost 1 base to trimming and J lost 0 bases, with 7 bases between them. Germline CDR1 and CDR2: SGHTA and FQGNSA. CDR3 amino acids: CASSLVDHSYEQYF. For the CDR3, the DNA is TGTGCCAGCAGCTTAGTGGACCACTCCTACGAGCAGTACTTC.

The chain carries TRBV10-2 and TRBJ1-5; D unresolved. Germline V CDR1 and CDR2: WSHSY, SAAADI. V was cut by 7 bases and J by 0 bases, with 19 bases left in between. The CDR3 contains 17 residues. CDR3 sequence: CASNMGYKNYSNQPQHF. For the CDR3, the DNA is TGCGCCAGCAATATGGGGTACAAGAACTATAGCAATCAGCCCCAGCATTTT.

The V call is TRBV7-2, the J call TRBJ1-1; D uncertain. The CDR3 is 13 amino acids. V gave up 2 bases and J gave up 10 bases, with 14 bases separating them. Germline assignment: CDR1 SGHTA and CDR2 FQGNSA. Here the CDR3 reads CASSLIPRLGAFF. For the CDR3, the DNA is TGTGCCAGCAGCTTAATCCCCCGCCTGGGAGCTTTCTTT.

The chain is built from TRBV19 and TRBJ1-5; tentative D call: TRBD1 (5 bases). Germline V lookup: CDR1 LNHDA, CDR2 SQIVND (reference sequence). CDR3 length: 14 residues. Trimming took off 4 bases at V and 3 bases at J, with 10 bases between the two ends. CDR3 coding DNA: TGTGCCAGTAGTAGGGACGGAAACAATCAGCCCCAGCATTTT. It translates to CASSRDGNNQPQHF.

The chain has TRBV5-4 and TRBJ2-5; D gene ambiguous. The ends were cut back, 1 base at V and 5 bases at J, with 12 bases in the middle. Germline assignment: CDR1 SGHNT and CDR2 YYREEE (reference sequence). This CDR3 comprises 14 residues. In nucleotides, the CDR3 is TGTGCCAGCAGCTTGTCTGGCAGTGAGGAGACCCAGTACTTC. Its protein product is CASSLSGSEETQYF.

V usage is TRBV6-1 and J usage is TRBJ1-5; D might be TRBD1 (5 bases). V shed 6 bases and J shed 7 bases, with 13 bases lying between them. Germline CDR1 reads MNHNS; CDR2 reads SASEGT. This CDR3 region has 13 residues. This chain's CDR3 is CASSIGALQPQHF. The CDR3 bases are TGTGCCAGCAGCATCGGGGCATTACAGCCCCAGCATTTT.

The CDR3 DNA reads TGTGCCAGCAGTTACAATGGGTATGACACTGAAGCTTTCTTT. It is translated as CASSYNGYDTEAFF. The chain combines TRBV6-6 with TRBJ1-1; D call uncertain. This CDR3 is built from 14 residues. In germline, CDR1 is MNHNY, CDR2 SVGAGI (reference sequence). Trimming left V 2 bases short and J 3 bases short, with 10 bases between.

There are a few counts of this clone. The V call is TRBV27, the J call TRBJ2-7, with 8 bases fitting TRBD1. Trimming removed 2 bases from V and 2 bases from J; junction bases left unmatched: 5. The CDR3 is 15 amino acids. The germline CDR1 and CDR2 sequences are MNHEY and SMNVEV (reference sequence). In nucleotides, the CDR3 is TGTGCCAGCAGTTTAAAGGGACAGGCTGCCTACGAGCAGTACTTC. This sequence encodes CASSLKGQAAYEQYF.

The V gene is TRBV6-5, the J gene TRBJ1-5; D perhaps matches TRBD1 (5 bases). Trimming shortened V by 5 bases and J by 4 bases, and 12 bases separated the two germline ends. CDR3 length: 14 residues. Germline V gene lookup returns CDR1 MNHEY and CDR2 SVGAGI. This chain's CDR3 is CASSDGGTNQPQHF. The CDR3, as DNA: TGTGCCAGCAGTGATGGGGGGACTAATCAGCCCCAGCATTTT.

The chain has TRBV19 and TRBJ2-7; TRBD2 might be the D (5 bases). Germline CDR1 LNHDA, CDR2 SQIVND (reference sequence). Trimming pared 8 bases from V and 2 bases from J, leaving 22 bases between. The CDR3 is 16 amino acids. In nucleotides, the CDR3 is TGTGCCAGTCGCTCCCCCTCCGGAGGCAATCCCTACGAGCAGTACTTC. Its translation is CASRSPSGGNPYEQYF. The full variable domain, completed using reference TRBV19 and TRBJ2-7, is DGGITQSPKYLFRKEGQNVTLSCEQNLNHDAMYWYRQDPGQGLRLIYYSQIVNDFQKGDIAEGYSVSREKKESFPLTVTSAQKNPTAFYLCASRSPSGGNPYEQYFGPGTRLTVT.

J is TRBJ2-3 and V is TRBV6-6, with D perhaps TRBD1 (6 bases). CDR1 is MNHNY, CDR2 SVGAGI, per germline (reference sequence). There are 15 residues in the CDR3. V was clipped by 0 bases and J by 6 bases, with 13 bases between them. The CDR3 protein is CASSYSIMGADTQYF. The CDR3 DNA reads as TGTGCCAGCAGTTACTCGATTATGGGGGCGGATACGCAGTATTTT.

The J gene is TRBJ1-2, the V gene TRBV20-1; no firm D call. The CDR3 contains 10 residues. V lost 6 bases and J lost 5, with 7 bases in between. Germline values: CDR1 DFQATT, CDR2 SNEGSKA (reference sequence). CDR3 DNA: TGCAGTGCATTTGGATATGGCTACACCTTC. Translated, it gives CSAFGYGYTF.

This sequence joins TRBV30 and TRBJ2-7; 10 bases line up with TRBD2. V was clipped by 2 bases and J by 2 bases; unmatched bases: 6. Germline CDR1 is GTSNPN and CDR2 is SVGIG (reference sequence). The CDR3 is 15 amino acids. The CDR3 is CAWSLRTSGTYEQYF. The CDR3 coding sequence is TGTGCCTGGAGTCTCAGGACTAGCGGAACCTACGAGCAGTACTTC.

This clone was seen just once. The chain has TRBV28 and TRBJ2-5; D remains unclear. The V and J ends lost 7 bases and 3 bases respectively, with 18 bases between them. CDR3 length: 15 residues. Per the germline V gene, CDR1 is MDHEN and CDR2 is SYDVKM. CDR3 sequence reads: CASTLGLGREETQYF. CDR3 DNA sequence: TGTGCCAGCACACTCGGGCTAGGAAGGGAAGAGACCCAGTACTTC.

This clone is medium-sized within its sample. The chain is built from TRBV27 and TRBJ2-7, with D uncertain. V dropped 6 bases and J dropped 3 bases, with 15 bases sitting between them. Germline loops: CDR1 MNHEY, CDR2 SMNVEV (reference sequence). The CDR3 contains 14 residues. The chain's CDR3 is CASSPVGTYYEQYF. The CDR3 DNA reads TGTGCCAGCAGCCCCGTTGGCACATACTACGAGCAGTACTTC.

CDR3 nucleotides: TGCGCCAGCAGCCAAGACCGGGACGGACCCTACGAGCAGTACTTC. As protein: CASSQDRDGPYEQYF. V is TRBV4-1 and J is TRBJ2-7, with D perhaps given as TRBD1 or TRBD2 (5 bases each). The CDR3 extends over 15 amino acids. CDR1 and CDR2 from the germline V gene are MGHRA and YSYEKL. V lost 0 bases and J 2 bases, leaving 11 bases between the germline ends.